Listed below are T cell receptor beta chains from one sample, sequenced in a study of beta chain features in type 1 diabetes. The protocol was immunoSEQ multiplex PCR, while the TCRdb copy is restricted to in-frame clones and leaves out a portion. The profile shows fewer than 350,000 clones, approximately 8.1% of them singletons. The sample consisted of central memory CD4+ T cells from blood. Receptor source: a woman aged 18 to 35 in good health. The CDR3 runs from the conserved cysteine through the conserved F or W. A D gene is named only where the DNA matches it firmly. Some rows have no size entry. The others give once, few or many, or a class for an expanded clone.

few	TRBV2	.	TRBJ1-2	CASRLTSNRGYTF
few	TRBV2	.	TRBJ1-4	CASRFNRAEKLFF
many	TRBV28	.	TRBJ2-3	CASSRRGAGTGADTQYF
.	TRBV14	TRBD1	TRBJ1-2	CASSQGQGWYGYTF
.	TRBV2	.	TRBJ1-5	CASGSGGNQPQHF
few	TRBV18	TRBD1	TRBJ2-2	CASPATGADGELFF
few	TRBV30	.	TRBJ1-4	CAYIATNEKLFF
few	TRBV15	.	TRBJ2-7	CATSRDGVEDEQYF
many	TRBV6-6	TRBD1	TRBJ1-2	CASNPTGDYGYTF
few	TRBV11-3	TRBD2	TRBJ2-1	CASSHGLAANNEQFF
few	TRBV29-1	.	TRBJ2-5	CSVGEQETQYF